The source of this T cell receptor (beta chain) is a study of T cell responses to AZD1222 COVID-19 vaccine. Study as a whole: Combined were second doses at about 4 or about 12 weeks.

Only in-frame clones appear in the TCRdb table, and some are missing; sequencing was by immunoSEQ multiplex PCR. Among 170,000 or so clones listed, about nine tenths were seen once. Comment on this clone: The antigen is unknown.

Study results and limitations: Donors were largely white British and mainly female; clonal diversity was possibly underestimated. Nearly half of spike-specific TCRs reportedly target unmutated variant regions. Compared with day 0, the breadth and depth of the Spike-specific TCR repertoire rose significantly after two doses of AZD1222.

The origin of this receptor is an adult in good health. The starting material was peripheral blood, obtained on day 0 of AZD1222 vaccination.

The chain's CDR3 is CASSLTDNTEAFF. The DNA for the CDR3 is TGCGCCAGCAGCCTGACAGATAACACTGAAGCTTTCTTT. This chain links TRBV5-1 with TRBJ1-1, with TRBD1 as a possible D gene (5 bases). The germline CDR1 and CDR2 sequences are SGHRS and YFSETQ. V was clipped by 4 bases and J by 2 bases, with 9 bases between them. The CDR3 sequence is 13 residues long.